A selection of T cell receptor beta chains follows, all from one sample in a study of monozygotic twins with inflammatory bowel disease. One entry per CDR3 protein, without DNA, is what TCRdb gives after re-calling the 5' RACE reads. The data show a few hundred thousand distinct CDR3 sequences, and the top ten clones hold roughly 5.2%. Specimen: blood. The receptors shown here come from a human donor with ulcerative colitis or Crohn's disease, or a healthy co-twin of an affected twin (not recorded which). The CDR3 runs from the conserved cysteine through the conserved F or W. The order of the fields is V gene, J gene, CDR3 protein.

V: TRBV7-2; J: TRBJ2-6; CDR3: CASSSKLGQGASGANVLTF
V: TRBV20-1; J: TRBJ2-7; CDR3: CSAPGTLPTYF
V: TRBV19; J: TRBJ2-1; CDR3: CASSIDTSSYNEQFF
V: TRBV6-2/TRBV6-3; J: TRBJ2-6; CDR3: CASKQQGSGANVLTF
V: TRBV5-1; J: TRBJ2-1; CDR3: CASRKDPDDNEQFF
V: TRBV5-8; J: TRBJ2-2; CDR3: CASSSMTLGTGELFF
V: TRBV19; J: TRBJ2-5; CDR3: CASSSRIGSRETQYF
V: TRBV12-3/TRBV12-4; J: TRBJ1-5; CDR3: CASSLQGREPQHF
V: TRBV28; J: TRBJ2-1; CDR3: CASSFIPTGTSGRVPYNEQFF
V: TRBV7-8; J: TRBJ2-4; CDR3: CASSLVAGSLSKNIQYF
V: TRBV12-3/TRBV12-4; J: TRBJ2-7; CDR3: CASSLLWGGGSYEQYF
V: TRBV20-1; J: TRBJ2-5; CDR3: CSATTEGDQETQYF
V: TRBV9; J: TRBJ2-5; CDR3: CASSVGISEETQYF
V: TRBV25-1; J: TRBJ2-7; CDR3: CASPVAPGRTSLYEQYF
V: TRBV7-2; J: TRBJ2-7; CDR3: CASSRIYYEQYF
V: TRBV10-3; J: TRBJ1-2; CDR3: CAISEIQAGTGYTF
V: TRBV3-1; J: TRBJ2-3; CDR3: CASSHHTSGLSTDTQYF
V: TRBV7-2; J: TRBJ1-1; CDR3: CASSQRTGVTEAFF
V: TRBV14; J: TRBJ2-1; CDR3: CASSQDSGRREQFF
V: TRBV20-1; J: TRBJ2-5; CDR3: CSAREPRGGKETQYF
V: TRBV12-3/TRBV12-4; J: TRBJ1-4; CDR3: CASSPSAEKLFF
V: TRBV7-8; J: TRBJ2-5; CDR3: CASSLKGSGTRTATQYF
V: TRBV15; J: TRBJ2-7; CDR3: CATSDRIGKREQYF
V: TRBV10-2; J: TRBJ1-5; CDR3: CASSSSGPGRTHF
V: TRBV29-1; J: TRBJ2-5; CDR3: CSVPSMRTETQYF
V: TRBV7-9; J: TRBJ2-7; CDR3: CASLGSYEQYF
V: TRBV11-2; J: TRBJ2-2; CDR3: CALWLGTGELFF
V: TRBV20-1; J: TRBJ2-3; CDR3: CSARESRGHTDTQYF
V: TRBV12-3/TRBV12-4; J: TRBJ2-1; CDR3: CASSLLAVNEQFF
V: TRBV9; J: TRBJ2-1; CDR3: CASSLAGADYNEQFF
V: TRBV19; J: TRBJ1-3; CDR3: CASSASLGESSGNTIYF
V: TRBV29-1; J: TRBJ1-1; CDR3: CSVGGGENTEAFF
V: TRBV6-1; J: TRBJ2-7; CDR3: CASSIQGARPTYEQYF
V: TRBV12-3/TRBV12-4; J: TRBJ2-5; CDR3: CASSLNPYVTSQYF
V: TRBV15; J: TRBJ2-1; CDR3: CATRGAGKIDNEQFF
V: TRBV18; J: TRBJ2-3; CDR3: CASSPTDTQYF
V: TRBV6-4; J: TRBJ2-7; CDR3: CASSGTGSSSYEQYF
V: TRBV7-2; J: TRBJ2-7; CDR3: CASILAGGPGEQYF
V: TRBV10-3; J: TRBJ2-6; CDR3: CAIGLPSGVNVLTF
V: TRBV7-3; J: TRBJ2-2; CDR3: CASSRILNTAASGELFF
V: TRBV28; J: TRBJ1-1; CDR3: CASSYRQGAVVNTEAFF
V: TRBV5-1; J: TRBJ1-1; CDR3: CASSWGGQSVGTEAFF
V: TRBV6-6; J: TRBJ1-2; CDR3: CASRREGSSYGYTF
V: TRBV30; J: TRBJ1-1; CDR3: CAWSATGKNTEAFF
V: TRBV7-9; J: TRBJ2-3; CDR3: CASSFQVLAEINTQYF
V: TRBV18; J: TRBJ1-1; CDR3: CASSPISGTGLMNTEAFF
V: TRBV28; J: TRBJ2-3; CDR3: CASSETSGGEDTQYF
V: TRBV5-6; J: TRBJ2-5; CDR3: CASSPDVGKETQYF
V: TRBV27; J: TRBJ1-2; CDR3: CASSPHLTGRASGYTF
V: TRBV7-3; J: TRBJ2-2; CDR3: CASSPGLARYTGELFF
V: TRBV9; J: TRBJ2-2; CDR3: CASSVSRDRGTNTGELFF
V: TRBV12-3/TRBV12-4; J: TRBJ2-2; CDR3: CASTSRRGTGELFF
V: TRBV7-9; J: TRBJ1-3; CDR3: CASSLWTGNTIYF
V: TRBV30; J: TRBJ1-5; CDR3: CAWSVMYSNQPQHF
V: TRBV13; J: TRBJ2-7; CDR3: CASSFSTPYEQYF